A single T cell receptor (beta chain) is shown here with its context. What it binds is not known. This sample was taken from a study of STAT3 mutations in large granular lymphocyte leukemia. Looking at the study overall: Roughly half the longitudinally sequenced T-LGLL patients had canonical STAT3 mutations.

Libraries were prepared by immunoSEQ multiplex PCR; TCRdb keeps only in-frame clonotypes and omits some of them. Of roughly 29,000 clones in the sample, over 60% were seen once. Findings and limits, study-wide: Differing intervals and regimens complicate linking therapy response to clone burden. Every T-cell large granular lymphocyte leukemia patient had at least one immunodominant TCR beta clonotype. Samples missed the first appearance of the clone.

Germline CDR1 and CDR2: SEHNR and FQNEAQ (reference sequence). V was pared by 5 bases and J by 6 bases, with 3 bases of the junction left unmatched. The CDR3 is 13 residues long. The origin of this receptor is a woman aged 45-60 years with T-cell large granular lymphocyte leukemia. Some clones in this sample may be carry-over from other donors' samples. Source material: peripheral blood mononuclear cells. This chain uses TRBV7-9 with TRBJ1-2, with 10 bases matching TRBD1. CDR3: CASSKDRGDGYTF. CDR3 nucleotide sequence: TGTGCCAGCAGCAAGGACAGGGGGGATGGCTACACCTTC. Complete variable domain (other parts from reference TRBV7-9 and TRBJ1-2): DTGVSQNPRHKITKRGQNVTFRCDPISEHNRLYWYRQTLGQGPEFLTYFQNEAQLEKSRLLSDRFSAERPKGSFSTLEIQRTEQGDSAMYLCASSKDRGDGYTFGSGTRLTVV.